A single sample is the source of the 23 T cell receptor beta chains below, sequenced in a study of CD8+ T cells in alopecia areata. Scientists pooled cutaneous lymph node cells and sorted them on CD4, CD8alpha, NKG2D, NKG2ACE and other markers. Reverse transcription of extracted RNA yielded cDNA, which provided the sequencing template. Sequencing used immunoSEQ multiplex PCR; TCRdb keeps in-frame clones, though not all of them. The data list 200,000 to 300,000 clones, none observed once; about 1.1% falls to the top ten. Sequencing was done on a sample of CD4+ T cells sorted from a lymph node. The receptors shown here come from a C3H/HeJ mouse with alopecia areata. The MHC haplotype of this mouse line is H2-k.

Points on this clone: Mouse gene names apply. The sample has other DNA sequences that encode this CDR3 too. CDR3 bases read: TGTGCCAGCAGTGGCGGGACTGGGGATAACTATGCT. Translation: CASSGGTGDNYA. In full, the CDR3 is CASSGGTGDNYAEQFF. V and J are TRBV13-1 and TRBJ2-1; 10 nucleotides align to TRBD2. The read halts 4 residues ahead of the CDR3 end, with the missing end drawn from the germline J gene. CDR3 length: 16 amino acids. The germline CDR1 and CDR2 sequences are NSHNY and SYGAGN. The V gene end was trimmed by 3 bases and the J gene end by 0 bases; junction bases not matched to a gene: 3.

This clone was detected a few times. Each gene name is a mouse one. The observed sequence ends 4 residues before the CDR3 terminus, with the missing tail filled in from the germline J gene. The rearrangement joins TRBV4 to TRBJ2-2; D unresolved. V was shortened by 4 bases and J by 2 bases, with 5 bases between the two germline ends. This CDR3 has 13 residues. Germline V CDR1 and CDR2: LGHDT, YNNKQL (reference sequence). This chain's CDR3 is CASSLRNTGQLYF. Partial CDR3 DNA: TGTGCCAGCAGCTTAAGGAACACCGGG.

Turning to this clone: Here the gene names and germline are mouse. The read ends 3 residues early relative to the CDR3; the germline J gene fills the gap. The same CDR3 also results from other DNA sequences found in this sample. The chain combines TRBV13-1 with TRBJ1-6, with D uncertain. TRBJ1-6 is an open reading frame, and its role is uncertain. Trimming pared 4 bases from V and 4 bases from J, leaving 3 bases between. CDR3 length: 12 residues. Germline V gene sequence: CDR1 NSHNY, CDR2 SYGAGN. The CDR3 here is CASSQYNSPLYF. Incomplete CDR3 DNA: TGTGCCAGCAGTCAGTATAATTCGCCC.

A remark on this clone: Each gene name is a mouse one. The same CDR3 can be traced to other DNA sequences in this sample. The DNA read from the CDR3 is TGTGCCAGCAGTGATGCGGGTCTGGGGGGCTAT. It translates to CASSDAGLGGY. The CDR3 in full is CASSDAGLGGYEQYF. This rearrangement joins TRBV13-1 to TRBJ2-7, with 8 bases aligning to TRBD2. From the germline J gene comes the end of the CDR3, since the read stops 4 residues before it. V lost 0 bases to trimming and J lost 3 bases; unmatched junction nucleotides: 5. Germline V gene lookup returns CDR1 NSHNY and CDR2 SYGAGN. This CDR3 comprises 15 residues.

This clone was seen a handful of times. Mouse germline and gene names are used. The DNA ends 4 residues before the CDR3 does, and the rest of the CDR3 is filled in from the germline J gene. This sequence joins TRBV5 and TRBJ2-5; 11 nucleotides align to TRBD1. Germline V lookup: CDR1 LGHNA, CDR2 YNLKQL (reference sequence). The CDR3 is 15 amino acids. The CDR3 sequence: CASSLTGTGGDTQYF. CDR3 DNA (partial): TGTGCCAGCAGTCTCACCGGGACAGGGGGAGAC.

This clone was seen a few times. Gene names are mouse gene names. The observed sequence ends 4 residues before the CDR3 terminus, with the missing tail filled in from the germline J gene. V and J are TRBV19 and TRBJ2-5; 11 bases match TRBD2. This CDR3 spans 15 amino acids. Germline-derived CDR1 and CDR2 are FNHDT and SITEND (reference sequence). The CDR3 DNA, read in part, is TGTGCCAGCAGTATAACGGGACTGGGGGATGAC. It encodes CASSITGLGDD. Given in full, the CDR3 is CASSITGLGDDTQYF.

This clone turned up a few times. Germline and genes: mouse. The sequence runs out 4 residues before the end of the CDR3; the remainder is reconstructed from the germline J gene. The V gene is TRBV13-1, the J gene TRBJ2-2, with 7 bases lining up with TRBD2. Germline CDR1 reads NSHNY; CDR2 reads SYGAGN. The CDR3 is 15 amino acids. CDR3 sequence reads: CASSDGWGEYGQLYF. The covered CDR3 bases are TGTGCCAGCAGTGATGGATGGGGGGAATACGGG.

As to this clone: The genes are named according to mouse. The read halts 4 residues ahead of the CDR3 end, with the missing end drawn from the germline J gene. The rearrangement uses TRBV12-1 and TRBJ1-2, with TRBD1 as a possible D gene (6 bases). V lost 4 bases and J lost 2, with 13 bases in between. This CDR3 has 14 amino acids. In germline, CDR1 is SGHSN, CDR2 HYEKVE. CDR3 protein: CASSLTTGNSDYTF. The DNA read from the CDR3 is TGTGCCAGCTCCCTAACTACAGGGAACTCC.

Comments on this clone: Gene names denote mouse genes. The sequenced fragment ends 3 residues before the CDR3 boundary, so the rest is inferred from the germline J gene. The chain couples TRBV1 to TRBJ1-6; 7 bases align to TRBD1. TRBJ1-6 is designated an ORF whose function remains uncertain. Unmatched junction bases numbered 6, after V lost 4 bases and J lost 0 bases. Germline V CDR1 and CDR2: NSQYPW, LRSPGD (reference sequence). This CDR3 region has 17 residues. The sequenced part of the CDR3 DNA is TGCACCTGCAGTGGGCTACAGGGGAATTCCTATAATTCGCCC. Encoded protein: CTCSGLQGNSYNSP. The complete CDR3 reads CTCSGLQGNSYNSPLYF.

This clone was seen more than once but under ten times. Gene names are the mouse ones. CDR3 bases read: TGTGCCAGCAGTGCCTCAAACACCGGG. Translating it yields CASSASNTG. The whole CDR3 protein reads CASSASNTGQLYF. The V call is TRBV13-3, the J call TRBJ2-2; no reliable D call. The read falls 4 residues short of the CDR3 end, and the missing part is taken from the germline J gene. This CDR3 is built from 13 residues. Trimming took off 3 bases at V and 0 bases at J, with 3 bases between the two ends. In germline, CDR1 is NNHDY, CDR2 SYVADS.

This clone has a count of ten or more. Gene names denote mouse genes. The observed sequence ends 4 residues before the CDR3 terminus, with the missing tail filled in from the germline J gene. The chain has TRBV17 and TRBJ2-2, with 7 bases identical to TRBD1. V was pared by 5 bases and J by 0 bases, with 3 bases of the junction left unmatched. There are 15 residues in the CDR3. CDR1 and CDR2 from the germline V gene are MNHDT and YYDKIL. The CDR3 loop is CASSGDRTNTGQLYF. The part of the CDR3 DNA that was read is TGTGCTAGCAGTGGGGACAGAACAAACACCGGG.

A few counts support this clone. Gene names follow the mouse nomenclature. The sequence runs out 4 residues before the end of the CDR3; the remainder is reconstructed from the germline J gene. The gene calls are TRBV13-1 and TRBJ2-7; 9 bases map to TRBD1. Germline lookup yields CDR1 NSHNY and CDR2 SYGAGN. V was clipped by 0 bases and J by 3 bases; unmatched bases: 1. The CDR3 runs 14 residues. The sequenced part of the CDR3 DNA is TGTGCCAGCAGTGATGTGGACAGGGGCTAT. Its protein is CASSDVDRGY. The full CDR3 sequence reads CASSDVDRGYEQYF.

A note on this clone: All gene names here are mouse names. The CDR3 extends 4 residues past the end of the read, so its final part is completed from the germline J gene. The rearrangement links TRBV13-2 to TRBJ2-4, with 7 nucleotides matching TRBD1. This CDR3 spans 14 amino acids. The junction had 2 bases not matched to a gene; V was cut back by 3 bases and J by 1 base. Germline lookup yields CDR1 NNHNN and CDR2 SYGAGS (reference sequence). CDR3 region: CASGVTGGQNTLYF. The part of the CDR3 DNA that was read is TGTGCCAGCGGTGTCACAGGGGGTCAAAAC.

On this clone itself: The gene names here belong to mouse. The read terminates 4 residues ahead of where the CDR3 ends, so the germline J gene completes it. The chain is built from TRBV2 and TRBJ1-1; TRBD1 is a possible D gene (6 bases). The CDR3 has 15 residues. Trimming shortened V by 3 bases and J by 0 bases, and 11 bases separated the two germline ends. Germline V gene sequence: CDR1 LGHNA, CDR2 YSYQKL. The CDR3 DNA, read in part, is TGTGCCAGCAGCCACGGGACATTTGCAAACACA. Encoded protein: CASSHGTFANT. The entire CDR3 sequence reads CASSHGTFANTEVFF.

Concerning this clone itself: Here the gene names and germline are mouse. CDR3 in amino acids: CASSPGGAAETLYF. CDR3 bases read: TGTGCCAGCTCTCCTGGGGGGGCGGCAGAA. This chain connects TRBV12-1 to TRBJ2-3; 10 positions agree with TRBD2. The read halts 4 residues ahead of the CDR3 end, with the missing end drawn from the germline J gene. CDR1 and CDR2 from the germline V gene are SGHSN and HYEKVE. The trim removed 2 bases at V and 3 bases at J, leaving 1 base unmatched. The CDR3 sequence is 14 residues long.

In its sample, this clone was seen a few times. The genes are named according to mouse. With the read ending 4 residues before the CDR3 end, the germline J gene is used to fill in that end. V and J are TRBV5 and TRBJ2-5; D is undetermined. V gave up 2 bases and J gave up 0 bases, with 6 bases separating them. Germline CDR1 is LGHNA and CDR2 is YNLKQL (reference sequence). The CDR3 runs to 14 residues. CDR3 DNA, as far as it was read: TGTGCCAGCAGCCAACAGCTTAACCAAGAC. It is translated as CASSQQLNQD. The complete CDR3 sequence is CASSQQLNQDTQYF.

A note on this clone: Gene names are the mouse ones. The read terminates 4 residues before the CDR3 end, so the remaining end is supplied by the germline J gene. This sequence joins TRBV1 and TRBJ2-1; perhaps TRBD1 as D (6 bases). Germline loops: CDR1 NSQYPW, CDR2 LRSPGD (reference sequence). There are 15 residues in the CDR3. Trimming took off 1 base at V and 3 bases at J, with 10 bases between the two ends. The part of the CDR3 DNA that was read is TGCACCTGCAGTGCAGGGACAGCCCTCTATGCT. It encodes CTCSAGTALYA. The CDR3 in its entirety is CTCSAGTALYAEQFF.

Worth noting for this clone: Mouse names are used for the genes. The missing CDR3 end, 4 residues past where the read stops, is filled in from the germline J gene. The chain joins TRBV13-1 to TRBJ1-2; D gene unclear. This CDR3 comprises 13 residues. Looked up from germline, CDR1 is NSHNY and CDR2 is SYGAGN. Trimming stripped 1 base from V and 1 base from J, with 5 bases between. The sequenced part of the CDR3 DNA is TGTGCCAGCAGTGATTCCAGAAACTCC. It yields the protein CASSDSRNS. The entire CDR3 sequence reads CASSDSRNSDYTF.

This clone has just a few counts. Gene names denote mouse genes. The read ends 4 residues shy of where the CDR3 ends; the end is completed using the germline J gene. The V gene is TRBV19, the J gene TRBJ2-1; 8 bases are a match to TRBD1. Germline V lookup: CDR1 FNHDT, CDR2 SITEND (reference sequence). V was clipped by 4 bases and J by 4 bases; unmatched bases: 4. This CDR3 has 14 residues. Incomplete CDR3 DNA: TGTGCCAGCAGTCCGGACAGGGAATATGCT. Amino acids: CASSPDREYA. The full CDR3 is CASSPDREYAEQFF. Combining the CDR3 with reference TRBV19 and TRBJ2-1 gives the whole variable domain GGIITQTPKFLIGQEGQKLTLKCQQNFNHDTMYWYRQDSGKGLRLIYYSITENDLQKGDLSEGYDASREKKSSFSLTVTSAQKNEMAVFLCASSPDREYAEQFFGPGTRLTVL.

About this clone: Here the gene names and germline are mouse. The read comes to an end 4 residues before the CDR3 does, leaving the germline J gene to fill in the end. The rearrangement joins TRBV12-1 to TRBJ1-2, with D possibly TRBD1 on 5 matching bases. Between the trimmed V and J ends, which lost 4 bases and 4 bases, there was a span of 6 bases. Per the germline V gene, CDR1 is SGHSN and CDR2 is HYEKVE. The CDR3 contains 11 residues. The CDR3 reads CASSQGSDYTF. The DNA read from the CDR3 is TGTGCCAGCTCGCAGGGCTCC.

Turning to this clone: The germline and genes are mouse ones. Coverage ceases 4 residues before the CDR3 finishes, and the germline J gene fills in the end. The V and J genes are TRBV31 and TRBJ1-1; D unclear. The germline gives CDR1 GKSSPN, CDR2 SITVG. Trimming stripped 1 base from V and 4 bases from J, with 10 bases between. The CDR3 is made up of 13 amino acids. The CDR3 protein is CAWSPGFVTEVFF. CDR3 bases read: TGTGCCTGGAGTCCAGGTTTTGTCACA.

This clone was seen a few times. Gene names and germline refer to mouse. Sequencing ends 4 residues short of the CDR3 end; the germline J gene provides the rest. This rearrangement joins TRBV13-3 to TRBJ2-2; 10 bases fit TRBD1. The V gene end was trimmed by 2 bases and the J gene end by 6 bases; junction bases not matched to a gene: 1. The V gene's germline CDR1 is NNHDY and CDR2 SYVADS. The CDR3 runs to 14 residues. CDR3 DNA, as far as it was read: TGTGCCAGCAGTGAGGACAGGGGGGCCGGG. This codes for CASSEDRGAG. The entire CDR3 is CASSEDRGAGQLYF.

In the case of this clone: Germline and genes here are mouse. The read gets to within 4 residues of the CDR3 end, and the germline J gene fills in the rest. This chain uses TRBV13-1 with TRBJ2-1; D might be TRBD1 (5 bases). The CDR3 runs to 12 residues. Germline CDR1 and CDR2: NSHNY and SYGAGN. The CDR3 loop is CASSDQGSEQFF. The sequenced CDR3 bases are TGTGCCAGCAGTGATCAGGGCTCT.